Below are 22 T cell receptor beta chains sequenced from a single sample in a study of blood T cell repertoires in COVID-19. Assay used: immunoSEQ multiplex PCR; TCRdb lists only in-frame clones, some missing. Among fewer than 85,000 clones, 82% were seen once, and the ten largest hold around 4.1%. The sample taken for sequencing was peripheral blood. Receptor source: a woman aged 55 to 70 with acute or convalescent COVID-19.

This chain links TRBV7-9 with TRBJ2-5, with TRBD2 matching 9 bases. The CDR3 consists of 14 residues. With V trimmed by 4 bases and J by 4 bases, 4 bases remained unmatched. The V gene's germline CDR1 is SEHNR and CDR2 FQNEAQ (reference sequence). This CDR3 is CASSSGLAVETQYF. The CDR3 nucleotides are TGTGCCAGCAGCTCGGGACTAGCAGTAGAGACCCAGTACTTC. The full variable domain, its missing parts supplied by reference TRBV7-9 and TRBJ2-5, is DTGVSQNPRHKITKRGQNVTFRCDPISEHNRLYWYRQTLGQGPEFLTYFQNEAQLEKSRLLSDRFSAERPKGSFSTLEIQRTEQGDSAMYLCASSSGLAVETQYFGPGTRLLVL.

The CDR3 DNA follows: TGTGCCAGCAGTTTTGGACAGGGGGCGCTGGATGGCTACACCTTC. Translation: CASSFGQGALDGYTF. The chain recombines TRBV6-5 with TRBJ1-2; 11 bases map to TRBD1. The trim removed 4 bases at V and 6 bases at J, leaving 7 bases unmatched. This CDR3 is built from 15 residues. CDR1 MNHEY and CDR2 SVGAGI come from the germline V gene.

This clone was seen a single time. This sequence joins TRBV11-3 and TRBJ2-1; TRBD2 agrees at 8 bases. CDR1 and CDR2 from the germline V gene are SGHNT and YENEEA. The ends lost 5 bases at V and 1 base at J; junction bases unmatched: 1. CDR3 length: 14 amino acids. The CDR3 sequence: CASSREGSYNEQFF. The CDR3 DNA reads TGTGCCAGCAGCCGGGAGGGTTCCTACAATGAGCAGTTCTTC.

The chain uses TRBV28 and TRBJ1-1; tentatively, D is TRBD1 (5 bases). The CDR3 spans 15 residues. Trimming took off 5 bases at V and 3 bases at J, with 16 bases between the two ends. Germline assignment: CDR1 MDHEN and CDR2 SYDVKM. The DNA for the CDR3 is TGTGCCAGCAGTCCCGTGGAGGGGAGGGACACTGAAGCTTTCTTT. Translated, it gives CASSPVEGRDTEAFF.

The chain joins TRBV4-1 to TRBJ1-3; 7 bases match TRBD1. This CDR3 has 18 residues. Germline V gene data show CDR1 as MGHRA and CDR2 as YSYEKL. Unmatched junction bases numbered 12, after V lost 2 bases and J lost 2 bases. The CDR3 nucleotides are TGCGCCAGCAGCCAACTTGGGAGACAGGGAGAGCCTGGAAACACCATATATTTT. Encoded protein: CASSQLGRQGEPGNTIYF.

The chain employs TRBV6-5 and TRBJ2-7; 8 bases match TRBD1. The germline CDR1 and CDR2 sequences are MNHEY and SVGAGI. V was pared by 4 bases and J by 7 bases, with 12 bases of the junction left unmatched. The CDR3 loop spans 15 amino acids. CDR3 DNA sequence: TGTGCCAGCAGTTGGAGAGCGACAGGGGTAGGGGAGCAGTACTTC. Translated, it gives CASSWRATGVGEQYF.

The chain combines TRBV28 with TRBJ1-5, with D perhaps TRBD1 (5 bases). Looked up from germline, CDR1 is MDHEN and CDR2 is SYDVKM. The ends were cut back, 2 bases at V and 2 bases at J, with 13 bases in the middle. CDR3 length equals 16 residues. CDR3 region: CASSLIGAKGNQPQHF. The CDR3 region has the DNA TGTGCCAGCAGTTTAATAGGGGCAAAGGGCAATCAGCCCCAGCATTTT.

The chain links TRBV6-5 to TRBJ1-6; perhaps TRBD1 as D (6 bases). The germline CDR1 and CDR2 sequences are MNHEY and SVGAGI. V lost 6 bases and J lost 10, with 16 bases in between. There are 14 residues in the CDR3. CDR3 in DNA: TGTGCCAGCAGACGCGGACAGACGGACTCACCCCTCCACTTT. Its protein is CASRRGQTDSPLHF.

J is TRBJ2-3 and V is TRBV4-2, with TRBD2 identical over 12 bases. The V segment lost 3 bases and the J segment 3 bases; nucleotides outside the gene matches: 7. Germline CDR1 LGHNA, CDR2 YNFKEQ. CDR3 size: 17 residues. DNA of the CDR3: TGTGCCAGCAGCCATCACTCCGGGACTAGCGGGACAGATACGCAGTATTTT. Protein sequence: CASSHHSGTSGTDTQYF.

This sequence joins TRBV5-1 and TRBJ1-4; D gene unclear. Germline-derived CDR1 and CDR2 are SGHRS and YFSETQ. Deletions cut 0 bases from V and 0 bases from J, with 12 bases between. The CDR3 runs to 17 residues. The CDR3 region is CASSLVTGSATNEKLFF. The CDR3 DNA reads TGCGCCAGCAGCTTGGTGACGGGTTCTGCAACTAATGAAAAACTGTTTTTT.

The V gene is TRBV3-1 (or the pseudogene TRBV3-2), the J gene TRBJ2-3; weak D call: TRBD2 (6 bases). Trimming cost V 1 base and J 2 bases, with 13 bases left between them. The length of the CDR3 is 16 residues. Germline loops: CDR1 LGHDT, CDR2 YNNKEL (reference sequence). In nucleotides, the CDR3 is TGTGCCAGCAGCCAAGCGGGCGGGGTCCTCACAGATACGCAGTATTTT. Translating gives CASSQAGGVLTDTQYF.

The chain employs TRBV11-2 and TRBJ1-3; D is perhaps TRBD1 (6 bases). This CDR3 region has 16 residues. V was trimmed by 2 bases and J by 7 bases, leaving 18 bases between them. The germline V gene has CDR1 SGHAT and CDR2 FQNNGV. The CDR3 loop reads CASSLIQGTGSNTIYF. The CDR3 coding sequence is TGTGCCAGCAGCTTAATACAGGGTACTGGGTCGAACACCATATATTTT.

The chain combines TRBV5-6 with TRBJ2-5, with 11 bases aligning to TRBD2. The CDR3 has 16 residues. The ends lost 4 bases at V and 2 bases at J; junction bases unmatched: 7. Germline CDR1 and CDR2: SGHDT and YYEEEE. CDR3 sequence reads: CASSQSSGGTQETQYF. Here the CDR3 DNA reads TGTGCCAGCAGCCAATCTAGCGGGGGGACTCAAGAGACCCAGTACTTC.

The chain joins TRBV18 to TRBJ1-3; no firm D call. The germline V and J ends were trimmed by 6 bases and 4 bases, with 7 bases remaining between them. This CDR3 contains 12 residues. Germline V CDR1 and CDR2: KGHSH, LQKENI. The CDR3 is CASSAPGNTIYF. As DNA, the CDR3 is TGTGCCAGCTCTGCGCCGGGAAACACCATATATTTT.

The chain is built from TRBV19 and TRBJ2-1, with 13 bases identical to TRBD2. V was clipped by 7 bases and J by 0 bases; unmatched bases: 9. Germline-derived CDR1 and CDR2 are LNHDA and SQIVND (reference sequence). The CDR3 has 18 amino acids. CDR3 DNA sequence: TGTGCCAGTATGGGGACTAGCGGGATCCAGAGCTCCTACAATGAGCAGTTCTTC. Its translation: CASMGTSGIQSSYNEQFF.

This clone showed up just a few times. The rearrangement uses TRBV5-6 and TRBJ1-4, with D perhaps matching TRBD1 (6 bases). The CDR3 runs to 14 residues. The V end was cut by 4 bases, the J end by 10 bases, with 17 bases between. Germline assignment: CDR1 SGHDT and CDR2 YYEEEE. Here the CDR3 reads CASSAPTGLGKLFF. The DNA of the CDR3 is TGTGCCAGCAGCGCCCCGACAGGCCTGGGAAAACTGTTTTTT.

This rearrangement joins TRBV5-1 to TRBJ1-4; 7 bases map to TRBD1. V trimming: 4 bases; J trimming: 5 bases; junction bases outside the gene matches: 5. Germline V gene data show CDR1 as SGHRS and CDR2 as YFSETQ. The length of the CDR3 is 14 residues. This CDR3 is CASSIDRANEKLFF. The CDR3 DNA reads as TGCGCCAGCAGCATCGACAGGGCGAATGAAAAACTGTTTTTT.

The chain links TRBV28 to TRBJ2-1; no firm D call. The CDR3 extends over 12 amino acids. V was clipped by 1 base and J by 4 bases, with 2 bases between them. Germline lookup yields CDR1 MDHEN and CDR2 SYDVKM. The CDR3 region has the DNA TGTGCCAGCAGTTTATCATACAATGAGCAGTTCTTC. Protein sequence: CASSLSYNEQFF.

This clone was seen just once. The CDR3 bases are TGTGCCAGCAGTTCTTGGACAGGGCAAGAGACCCAGTACTTC. Translation: CASSSWTGQETQYF. The chain joins TRBV28 to TRBJ2-5; 8 bases agree with TRBD1. V shed 4 bases, J shed 2 bases, and the junction held 3 bases outside the gene matches. The CDR3 covers 14 residues. Germline-derived CDR1 and CDR2 are MDHEN and SYDVKM.

This rearrangement joins TRBV19 to TRBJ1-1; unclear D gene. Germline V gene data show CDR1 as LNHDA and CDR2 as SQIVND (reference sequence). With 5 bases removed from V and 1 base from J, the gap between germline ends came to 5 bases. This CDR3 is 12 amino acids long. The CDR3 here is CASSGRNTEAFF. The CDR3 bases are TGTGCCAGTAGTGGGAGGAACACTGAAGCTTTCTTT.

The rearrangement uses TRBV11-2 and TRBJ1-1; a possible D gene is TRBD1 (6 bases). V was clipped by 4 bases and J by 4 bases, with 10 bases between them. This CDR3 has 13 amino acids. CDR1 and CDR2 from the germline V gene are SGHAT and FQNNGV. As DNA, the CDR3 is TGTGCCAGCAGCTACCGACAGGTCACTGAAGCTTTCTTT. This translates into CASSYRQVTEAFF.

This chain connects TRBV6-5 to TRBJ1-3; perhaps TRBD1 as D (5 bases). Trimming cost V 7 bases and J 2 bases, with 15 bases left between them. This CDR3 spans 15 amino acids. Germline lookup yields CDR1 MNHEY and CDR2 SVGAGI. In DNA form, the CDR3 reads TGTGCCAGCACCTCTGTGTCAGGGACTGGAAACACCATATATTTT. Protein sequence: CASTSVSGTGNTIYF.